The source of this TCR beta chain is a study of blood T cell repertoires in COVID-19. Study-wide context: COVID-19 samples, acute and convalescent, were from the United States, Italy and Spain. Nucleic acid was either cDNA or gDNA, and it came from T cells, B-cell-depleted T cells, or PBMCs.

Assay used: immunoSEQ multiplex PCR; TCRdb lists only in-frame clones, some missing. The table includes some 140,000 clones, roughly 88% detected once. This CDR3 is 15 amino acids long. The ends were cut back, 1 base at V and 1 base at J, with 8 bases in the middle. Germline lookup yields CDR1 LNHDA and CDR2 SQIVND (reference sequence). Patients in Seattle were enrolled during active infection, then followed longitudinally. This clonotype was obtained from a man between 60 and 75 years old with COVID-19, enrolled during active disease. Sample: peripheral blood. The chain employs TRBV19 and TRBJ1-5; no definite D call. In nucleotides, the CDR3 is TGTGCCAGTAGTATAGCTAAATCGAGCAATCAGCCCCAGCATTTT. It is translated as CASSIAKSSNQPQHF. The full variable domain, rest sourced from reference TRBV19 and TRBJ1-5, is DGGITQSPKYLFRKEGQNVTLSCEQNLNHDAMYWYRQDPGQGLRLIYYSQIVNDFQKGDIAEGYSVSREKKESFPLTVTSAQKNPTAFYLCASSIAKSSNQPQHFGDGTRLSIL.